Listed here is a single T cell receptor (beta chain). In germline, CDR1 is SQVTM, CDR2 ANQGSEA. V was pared by 4 bases and J by 4 bases, with 13 bases between. This CDR3 spans 14 amino acids. These data belong to a study of T cell changes during pregnancy in multiple sclerosis. The protocol was immunoSEQ multiplex PCR, while the TCRdb copy is restricted to in-frame clones and leaves out a portion. Of approximately 92,000 clones in the sample, around 93% were seen once. The sample here was peripheral blood, taken after pregnancy. The chain uses TRBV29-1 and TRBJ1-4, with TRBD1 as a possible D gene (5 bases). The source is a female donor with multiple sclerosis, enrolled in a pregnancy study. Here the CDR3 reads CSVVRWGDNEKLFF. CDR3 nucleotides: TGCAGCGTTGTGCGATGGGGGGATAATGAAAAACTGTTTTTT.